This T cell receptor beta chain was sequenced for a study of cytomegalovirus exposure and HLA in healthy donors. Study-wide points: According to the study, roughly 160 TCR beta chains were cytomegalovirus-associated. Reported performance of the classifier showed diagnosis of cytomegalovirus status with high specificity and sensitivity. It was found in a later analysis that first-cohort TCR clusters tended to co-occur in the 120 validation repertoires.

The CDR3 runs to 13 residues. CDR1 is MNHNS, CDR2 SASEGT, per germline. V was cut by 2 bases and J by 4 bases, with 8 bases left in between. This clone was counted at least ten times. Its specificity is not known. Repertoires were generated with immunoSEQ multiplex PCR, while TCRdb's copy carries only in-frame clones and drops some. The sample lists 75,000 to 95,000 clones; around 96% were seen once. The chain has TRBV6-1 and TRBJ1-2; TRBD1 is a possible D gene (6 bases). The sequencing sample was made of PBMCs. This TCR was recovered from a man between 18 and 35 years old in good health and CMV-seronegative. For the CDR3, the DNA is TGTGCCAGCAGTGAAAAGGGGGTCTATGGCTACACCTTC. Translating gives CASSEKGVYGYTF.